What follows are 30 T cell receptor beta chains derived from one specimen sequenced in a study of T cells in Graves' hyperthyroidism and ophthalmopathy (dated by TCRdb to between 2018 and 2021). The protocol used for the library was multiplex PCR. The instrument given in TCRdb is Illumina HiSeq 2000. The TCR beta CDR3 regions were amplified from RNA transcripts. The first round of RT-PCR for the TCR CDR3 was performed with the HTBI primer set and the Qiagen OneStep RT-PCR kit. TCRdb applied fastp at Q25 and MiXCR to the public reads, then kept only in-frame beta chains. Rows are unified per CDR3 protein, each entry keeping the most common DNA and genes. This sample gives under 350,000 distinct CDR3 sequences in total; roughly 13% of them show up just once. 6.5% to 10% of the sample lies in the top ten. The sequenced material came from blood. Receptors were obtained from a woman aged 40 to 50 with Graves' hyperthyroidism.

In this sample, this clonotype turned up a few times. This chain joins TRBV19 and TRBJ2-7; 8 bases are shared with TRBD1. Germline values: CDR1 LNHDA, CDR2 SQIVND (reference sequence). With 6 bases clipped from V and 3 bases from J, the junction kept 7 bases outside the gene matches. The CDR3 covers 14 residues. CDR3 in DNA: TGTGCCAGTAGCTCAGTCGACAGGGGCTACGAGCAGTACTTC. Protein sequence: CASSSVDRGYEQYF.

In DNA, the CDR3 is TGCGCCAGCAGCCTGGTGAACGGGCGAGCTTTCTTT. Translated, it gives CASSLVNGRAFF. The rearrangement links TRBV10-1 to TRBJ1-1; D uncertain. This CDR3 has 12 residues. The germline V gene has CDR1 WNHNN and CDR2 SYGVQD (reference sequence). With 6 bases removed from V and 10 bases from J, the gap between germline ends came to 15 bases.

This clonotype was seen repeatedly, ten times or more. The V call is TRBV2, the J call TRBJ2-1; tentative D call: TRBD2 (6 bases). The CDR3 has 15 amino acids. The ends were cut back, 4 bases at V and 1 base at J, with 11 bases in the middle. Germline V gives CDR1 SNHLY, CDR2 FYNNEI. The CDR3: CASSGRGKSYNEQFF. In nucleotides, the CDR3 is TGTGCCAGCAGTGGTCGCGGGAAGTCCTACAATGAGCAGTTCTTC.

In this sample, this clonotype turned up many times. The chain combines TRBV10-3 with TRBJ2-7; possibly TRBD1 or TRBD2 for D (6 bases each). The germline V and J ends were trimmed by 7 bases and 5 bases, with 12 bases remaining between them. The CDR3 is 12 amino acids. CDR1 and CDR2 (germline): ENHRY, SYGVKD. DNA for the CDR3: TGTGCCATCACCGAGGGGGGCCACGAGCAGTACTTC. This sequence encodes CAITEGGHEQYF.

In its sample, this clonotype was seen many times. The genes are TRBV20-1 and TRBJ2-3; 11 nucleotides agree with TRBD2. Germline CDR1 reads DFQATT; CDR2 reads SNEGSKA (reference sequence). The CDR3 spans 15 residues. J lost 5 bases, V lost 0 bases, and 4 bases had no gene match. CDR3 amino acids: CSARDTSGRGDTQYF. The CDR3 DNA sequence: TGCAGTGCTAGAGATACTAGCGGGAGAGGAGATACGCAGTATTTT.

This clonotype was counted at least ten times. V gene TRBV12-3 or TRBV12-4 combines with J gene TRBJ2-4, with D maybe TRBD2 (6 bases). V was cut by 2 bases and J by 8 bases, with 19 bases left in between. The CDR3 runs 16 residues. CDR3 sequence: CASSLTGTEGVDIQYF. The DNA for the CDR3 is TGTGCCAGCAGTTTAACGGGGACTGAAGGTGTGGACATTCAGTACTTC.

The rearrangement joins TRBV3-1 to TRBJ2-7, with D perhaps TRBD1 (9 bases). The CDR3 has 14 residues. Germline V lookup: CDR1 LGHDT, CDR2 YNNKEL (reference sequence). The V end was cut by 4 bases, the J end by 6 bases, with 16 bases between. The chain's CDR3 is CASSLQGAGGEQYF. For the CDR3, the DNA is TGTGCCAGCAGCCTACAGGGGGCGGGGGGCGAGCAGTACTTC.

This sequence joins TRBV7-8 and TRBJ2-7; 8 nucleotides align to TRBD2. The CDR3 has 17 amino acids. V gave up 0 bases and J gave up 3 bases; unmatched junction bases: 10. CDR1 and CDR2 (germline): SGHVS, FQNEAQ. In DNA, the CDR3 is TGTGCCAGCAGCTTAGCCGCGACTAGCGATAGCCGCTACGAGCAGTACTTC. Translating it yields CASSLAATSDSRYEQYF.

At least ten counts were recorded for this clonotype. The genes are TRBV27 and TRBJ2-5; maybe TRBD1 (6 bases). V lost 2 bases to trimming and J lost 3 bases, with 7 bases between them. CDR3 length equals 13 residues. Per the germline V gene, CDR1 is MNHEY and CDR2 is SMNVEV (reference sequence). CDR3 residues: CASSLNREETQYF. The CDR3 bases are TGTGCCAGCAGTTTAAACAGGGAAGAGACCCAGTACTTC.

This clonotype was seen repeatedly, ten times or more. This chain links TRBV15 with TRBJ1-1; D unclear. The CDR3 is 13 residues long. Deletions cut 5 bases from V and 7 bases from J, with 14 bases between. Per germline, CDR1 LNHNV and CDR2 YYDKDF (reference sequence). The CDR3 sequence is CATSYLPMGEAFF. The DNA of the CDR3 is TGTGCCACCAGCTATTTGCCGATGGGTGAAGCTTTCTTT.

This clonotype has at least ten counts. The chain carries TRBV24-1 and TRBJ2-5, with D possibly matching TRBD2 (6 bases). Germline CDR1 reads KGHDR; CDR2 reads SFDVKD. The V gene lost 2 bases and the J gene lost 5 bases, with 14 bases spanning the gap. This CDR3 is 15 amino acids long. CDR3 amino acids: CATSDSPGSGETQYF. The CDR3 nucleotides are TGTGCCACCAGTGATTCCCCAGGGAGCGGGGAGACCCAGTACTTC.

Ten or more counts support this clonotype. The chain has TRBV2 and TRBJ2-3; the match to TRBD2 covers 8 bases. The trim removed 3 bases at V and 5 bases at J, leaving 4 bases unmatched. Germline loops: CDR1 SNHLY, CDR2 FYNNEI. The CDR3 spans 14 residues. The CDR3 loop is CASSEDAGGDTQYF. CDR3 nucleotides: TGTGCCAGCAGTGAGGACGCGGGAGGAGATACGCAGTATTTT.

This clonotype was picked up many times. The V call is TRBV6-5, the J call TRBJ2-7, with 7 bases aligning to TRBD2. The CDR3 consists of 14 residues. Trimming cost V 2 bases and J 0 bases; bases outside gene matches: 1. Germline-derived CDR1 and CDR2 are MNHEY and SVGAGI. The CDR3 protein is CASSYPSGSYEQYF. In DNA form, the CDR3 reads TGTGCCAGCAGTTACCCTAGCGGCTCCTACGAGCAGTACTTC.

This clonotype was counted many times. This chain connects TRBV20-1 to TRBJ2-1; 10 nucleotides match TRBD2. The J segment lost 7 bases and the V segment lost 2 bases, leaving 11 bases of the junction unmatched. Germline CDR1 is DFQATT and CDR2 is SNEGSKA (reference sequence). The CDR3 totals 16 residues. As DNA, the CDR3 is TGCAGTGCTAGAAGAGGGCTAGCGGGAGTCTCGAATGAGCAGTTCTTC. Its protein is CSARRGLAGVSNEQFF.

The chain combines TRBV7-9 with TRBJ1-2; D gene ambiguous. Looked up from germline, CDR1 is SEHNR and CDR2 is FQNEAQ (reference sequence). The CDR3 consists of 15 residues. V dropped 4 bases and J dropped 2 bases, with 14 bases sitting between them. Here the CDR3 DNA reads TGTGCCAGCAGCTCCTCTTATAACGGGAACTATGGCTACACCTTC. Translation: CASSSSYNGNYGYTF.

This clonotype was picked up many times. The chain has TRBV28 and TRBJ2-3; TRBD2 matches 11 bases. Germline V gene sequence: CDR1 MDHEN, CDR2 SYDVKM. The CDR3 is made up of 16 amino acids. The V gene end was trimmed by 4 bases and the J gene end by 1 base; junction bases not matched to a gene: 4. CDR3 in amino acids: CASSSTSGKGTDTQYF. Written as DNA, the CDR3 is TGTGCCAGCAGTTCGACTAGCGGGAAGGGCACAGATACGCAGTATTTT.

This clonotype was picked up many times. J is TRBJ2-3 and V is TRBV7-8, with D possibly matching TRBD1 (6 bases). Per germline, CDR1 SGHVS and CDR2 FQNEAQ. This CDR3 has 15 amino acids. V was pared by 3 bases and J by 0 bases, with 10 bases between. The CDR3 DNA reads TGTGCCAGCAGCTTTTCTACAGGGAGCACAGATACGCAGTATTTT. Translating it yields CASSFSTGSTDTQYF.

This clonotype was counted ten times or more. The CDR3 spells CSASAGGGREDTQYF. CDR3 nucleotides: TGCAGTGCTAGTGCAGGGGGGGGGCGCGAAGATACGCAGTATTTT. This chain joins TRBV20-1 and TRBJ2-3; D is perhaps TRBD1 or TRBD2 (7 bases each). CDR1 is DFQATT and CDR2 is SNEGSKA in the germline V gene (reference sequence). This CDR3 has 15 amino acids. V dropped 3 bases and J dropped 5 bases, with 18 bases sitting between them.

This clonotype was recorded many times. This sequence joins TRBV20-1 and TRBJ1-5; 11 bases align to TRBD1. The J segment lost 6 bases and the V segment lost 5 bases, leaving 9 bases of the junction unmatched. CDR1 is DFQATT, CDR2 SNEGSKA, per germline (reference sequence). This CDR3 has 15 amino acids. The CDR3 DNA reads TGCAGTGCTGACCCCCGGGACAGGGGGGTTCAGCCCCAGCATTTT. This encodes CSADPRDRGVQPQHF.

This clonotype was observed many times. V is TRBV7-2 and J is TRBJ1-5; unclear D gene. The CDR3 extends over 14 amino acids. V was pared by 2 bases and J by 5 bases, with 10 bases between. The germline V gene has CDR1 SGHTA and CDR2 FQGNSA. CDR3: CASSLIGSYQPQHF. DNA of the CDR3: TGTGCCAGCAGCTTAATTGGCAGCTATCAGCCCCAGCATTTT.

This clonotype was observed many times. The CDR3 loop is CASSQAVLGGVVTKNIQYF. CDR3 coding DNA: TGTGCCAGCAGCCAAGCGGTTCTAGGAGGTGTCGTGACCAAAAACATTCAGTACTTC. The rearrangement links TRBV3-1 to TRBJ2-4, with a weak D call TRBD2 (5 bases). Germline lookup yields CDR1 LGHDT and CDR2 YNNKEL (reference sequence). CDR3 length: 19 amino acids. Between the trimmed V and J ends, which lost 1 base and 2 bases, there was a span of 21 bases. Filled out from reference TRBV3-1 and TRBJ2-4, the complete variable domain reads DTAVSQTPKYLVTQMGNDKSIKCEQNLGHDTMYWYKQDSKKFLKIMFSYNNKELIINETVPNRFSPKSPDKAHLNLHINSLELGDSAVYFCASSQAVLGGVVTKNIQYFGAGTRLSVL.

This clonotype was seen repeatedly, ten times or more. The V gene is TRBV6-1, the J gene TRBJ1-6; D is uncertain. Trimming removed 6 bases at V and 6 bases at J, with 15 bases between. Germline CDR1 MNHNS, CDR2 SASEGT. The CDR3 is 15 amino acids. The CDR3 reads CASSPRRPINSPLHF. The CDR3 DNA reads TGTGCCAGCAGCCCCCGCAGACCCATTAATTCACCCCTCCACTTT.

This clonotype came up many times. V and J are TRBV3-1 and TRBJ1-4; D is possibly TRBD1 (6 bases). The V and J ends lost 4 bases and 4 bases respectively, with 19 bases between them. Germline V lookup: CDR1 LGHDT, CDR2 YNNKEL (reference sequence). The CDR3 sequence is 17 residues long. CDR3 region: CASSRRNRAGDNEKLFF. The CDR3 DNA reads TGTGCCAGCAGCCGTCGGAACAGGGCGGGGGATAATGAAAAACTGTTTTTT.

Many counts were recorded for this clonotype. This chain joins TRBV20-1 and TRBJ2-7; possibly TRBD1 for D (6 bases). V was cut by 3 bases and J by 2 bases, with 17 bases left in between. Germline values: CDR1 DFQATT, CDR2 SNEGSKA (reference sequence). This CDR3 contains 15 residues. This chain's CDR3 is CSARRRAGAPYEQYF. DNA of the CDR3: TGCAGTGCTAGGAGGCGGGCAGGGGCACCCTACGAGCAGTACTTC.

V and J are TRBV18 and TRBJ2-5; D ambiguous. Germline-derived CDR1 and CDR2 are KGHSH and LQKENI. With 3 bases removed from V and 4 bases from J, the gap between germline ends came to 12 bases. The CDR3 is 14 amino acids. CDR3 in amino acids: CASSPAPGSETQYF. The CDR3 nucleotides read TGTGCCAGCTCACCTGCCCCGGGCTCAGAGACCCAGTACTTC.

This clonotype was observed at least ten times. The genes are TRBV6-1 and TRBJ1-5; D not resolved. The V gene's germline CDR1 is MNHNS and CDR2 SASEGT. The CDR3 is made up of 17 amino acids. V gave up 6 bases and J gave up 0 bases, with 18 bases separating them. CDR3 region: CASSQALGRNSNQPQHF. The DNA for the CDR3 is TGTGCCAGCAGCCAAGCTCTTGGACGGAATAGCAATCAGCCCCAGCATTTT.

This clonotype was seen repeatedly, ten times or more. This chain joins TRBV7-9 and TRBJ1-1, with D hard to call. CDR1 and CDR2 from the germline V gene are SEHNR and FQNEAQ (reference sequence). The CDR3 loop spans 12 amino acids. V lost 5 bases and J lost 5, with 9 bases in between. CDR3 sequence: CASSRMGTEAFF. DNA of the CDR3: TGTGCCAGCAGCCGCATGGGGACTGAAGCTTTCTTT.

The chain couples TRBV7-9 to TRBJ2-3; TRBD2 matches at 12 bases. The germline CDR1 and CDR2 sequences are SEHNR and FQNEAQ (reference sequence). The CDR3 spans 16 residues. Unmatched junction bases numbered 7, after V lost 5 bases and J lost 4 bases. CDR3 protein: CASSPRLAGVPDTQYF. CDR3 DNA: TGTGCCAGCAGCCCAAGACTAGCGGGAGTGCCAGATACGCAGTATTTT.

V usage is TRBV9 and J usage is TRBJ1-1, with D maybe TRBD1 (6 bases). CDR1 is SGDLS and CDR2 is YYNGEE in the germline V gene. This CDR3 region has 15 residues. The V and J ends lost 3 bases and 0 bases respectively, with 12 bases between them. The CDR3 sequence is CASSGGAALNTEAFF. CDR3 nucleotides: TGTGCCAGCAGCGGGGGGGCAGCTTTGAACACTGAAGCTTTCTTT. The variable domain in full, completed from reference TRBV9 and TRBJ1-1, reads DSGVTQTPKHLITATGQRVTLRCSPRSGDLSVYWYQQSLDQGLQFLIQYYNGEERAKGNILERFSAQQFPDLHSELNLSSLELGDSALYFCASSGGAALNTEAFFGQGTRLTVV.

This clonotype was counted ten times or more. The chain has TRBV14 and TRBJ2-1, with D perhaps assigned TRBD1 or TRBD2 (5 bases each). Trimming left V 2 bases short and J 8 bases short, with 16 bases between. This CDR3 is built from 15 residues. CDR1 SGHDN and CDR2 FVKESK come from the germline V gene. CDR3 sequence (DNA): TGTGCCAGCAGCCAATTTAGAGGGGCCTTCCATGAGCAGTTCTTC. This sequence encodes CASSQFRGAFHEQFF.